This entry features one TCR beta chain sequence. Its target is unknown. Scientists ran DNA taken from cultured CD4+ T cells through the Oncomine TCR Beta short-read assay for sequencing. Investigators obtained genomic DNA by extraction from cultured CD4+ T cells. MiXCR, run by TCRdb on the PCR reads, gives a single entry per CDR3 protein. The sample yields around 20,000 distinct CDR3 sequences, 26% seen once. Treatment described: approximately 11-day PBMC culture with coronavirus spike peptide pools or control peptides (ViraFEST assay). Positive tests by PCR, dated March to December 2020, predated US Alpha, Beta and Delta variants. This record belongs to a study of vaccination and CD4 T cells after COVID-19. This CDR3 is 15 amino acids long. Deletions cut 2 bases from V and 2 bases from J, with 13 bases between. CDR1 is MNHEY, CDR2 SMNVEV, per germline (reference sequence). Study-level findings and limits: From a median of about 20 to 40, SARS-CoV-2-reactive clonotypes increased, though not significantly.

The V and J genes are TRBV27 and TRBJ2-7; D gene unclear. The receptor was derived from a human donor with COVID-19. Sequenced sample: cultured CD4+ T cells from blood. CDR3 protein: CASSLKGVGPYEQYF. As DNA, the CDR3 is TGTGCCAGCAGTTTAAAGGGCGTGGGCCCCTACGAGCAGTACTTC.